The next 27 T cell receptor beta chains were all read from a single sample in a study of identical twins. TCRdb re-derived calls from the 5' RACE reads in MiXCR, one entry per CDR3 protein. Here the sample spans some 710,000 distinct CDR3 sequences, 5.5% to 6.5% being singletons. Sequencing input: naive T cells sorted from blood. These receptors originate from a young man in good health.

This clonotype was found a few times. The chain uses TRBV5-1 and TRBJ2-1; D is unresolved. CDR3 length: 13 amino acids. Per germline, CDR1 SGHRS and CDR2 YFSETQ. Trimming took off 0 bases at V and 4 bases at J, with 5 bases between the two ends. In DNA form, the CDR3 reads TGCGCCAGCAGCTTGGTGACTTACAATGAGCAGTTCTTC. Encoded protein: CASSLVTYNEQFF. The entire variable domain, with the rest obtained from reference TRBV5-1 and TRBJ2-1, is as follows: KAGVTQTPRYLIKTRGQQVTLSCSPISGHRSVSWYQQTPGQGLQFLFEYFSETQRNKGNFPGRFSGRQFSNSRSEMNVSTLELGDSALYLCASSLVTYNEQFFGPGTRLTVL.

CDR3 bases: TGTGCCAGCTCTCAAAACAGTTATAATTCACCCCTCCACTTT. Protein: CASSQNSYNSPLHF. The V gene is TRBV18, the J gene TRBJ1-6; no reliable D call. Trimming removed 6 bases from V and 4 bases from J, with 10 bases in between. Germline V gene sequence: CDR1 KGHSH, CDR2 LQKENI. The CDR3 is made up of 14 amino acids.

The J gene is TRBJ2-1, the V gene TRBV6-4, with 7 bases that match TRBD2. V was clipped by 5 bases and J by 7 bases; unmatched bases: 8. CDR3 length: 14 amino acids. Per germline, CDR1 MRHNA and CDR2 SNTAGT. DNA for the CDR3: TGTGCCAGCAGTCGCGGACTAGAGAGTAATGAGCAGTTCTTC. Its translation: CASSRGLESNEQFF.

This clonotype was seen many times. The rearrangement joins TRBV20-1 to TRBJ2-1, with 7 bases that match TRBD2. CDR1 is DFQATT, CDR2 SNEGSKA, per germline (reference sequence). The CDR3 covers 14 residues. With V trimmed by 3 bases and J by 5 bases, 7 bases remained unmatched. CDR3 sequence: CSASYLAAHNEQFF. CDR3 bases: TGCAGTGCTAGTTACCTAGCGGCTCACAATGAGCAGTTCTTC.

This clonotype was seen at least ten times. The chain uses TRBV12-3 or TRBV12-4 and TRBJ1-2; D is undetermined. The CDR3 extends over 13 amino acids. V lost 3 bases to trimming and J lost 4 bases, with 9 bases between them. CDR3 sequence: CASSLGAVYGYTF. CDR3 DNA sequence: TGTGCCAGCAGTTTGGGCGCTGTCTATGGCTACACCTTC.

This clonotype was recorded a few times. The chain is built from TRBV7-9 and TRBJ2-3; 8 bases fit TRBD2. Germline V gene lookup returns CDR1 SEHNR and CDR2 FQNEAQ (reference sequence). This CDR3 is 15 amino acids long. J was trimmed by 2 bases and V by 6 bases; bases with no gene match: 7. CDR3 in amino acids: CASRLLADLTDTQYF. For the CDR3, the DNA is TGTGCCAGCAGACTACTAGCGGACCTCACAGATACGCAGTATTTT.

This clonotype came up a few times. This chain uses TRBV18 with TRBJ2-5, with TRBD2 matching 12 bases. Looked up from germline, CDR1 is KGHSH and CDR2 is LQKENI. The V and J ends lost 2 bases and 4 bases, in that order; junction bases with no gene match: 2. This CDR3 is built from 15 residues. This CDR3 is CASSPGLAGRETQYF. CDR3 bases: TGTGCCAGCTCACCAGGACTAGCGGGAAGAGAGACCCAGTACTTC.

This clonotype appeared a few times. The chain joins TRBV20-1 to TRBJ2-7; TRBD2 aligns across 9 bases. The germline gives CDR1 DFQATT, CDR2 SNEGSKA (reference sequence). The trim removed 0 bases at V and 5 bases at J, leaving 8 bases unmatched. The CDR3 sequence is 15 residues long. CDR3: CSARDELAGDNEQYF. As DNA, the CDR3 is TGCAGTGCTAGAGATGAATTAGCGGGAGATAACGAGCAGTACTTC.

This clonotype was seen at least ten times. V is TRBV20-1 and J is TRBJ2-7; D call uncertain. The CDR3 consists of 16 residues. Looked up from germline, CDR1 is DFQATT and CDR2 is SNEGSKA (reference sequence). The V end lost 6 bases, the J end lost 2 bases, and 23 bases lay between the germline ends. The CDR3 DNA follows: TGCAGTGCCGTGAAATGGAAGGTAGCCGTTGCCTACGAGCAGTACTTC. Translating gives CSAVKWKVAVAYEQYF.

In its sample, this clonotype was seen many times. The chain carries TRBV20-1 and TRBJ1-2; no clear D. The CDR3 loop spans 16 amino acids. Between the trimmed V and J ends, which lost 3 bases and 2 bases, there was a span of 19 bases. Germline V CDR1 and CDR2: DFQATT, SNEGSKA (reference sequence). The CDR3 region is CSARPPGRIRNYGYTF. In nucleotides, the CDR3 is TGCAGTGCTAGGCCCCCAGGTCGGATAAGGAACTATGGCTACACCTTC.

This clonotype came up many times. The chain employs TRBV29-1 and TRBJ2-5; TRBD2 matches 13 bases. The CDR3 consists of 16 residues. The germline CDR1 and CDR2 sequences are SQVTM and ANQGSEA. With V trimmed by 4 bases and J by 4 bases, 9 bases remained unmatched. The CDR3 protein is CSVVPTSGRAGETQYF. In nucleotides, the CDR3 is TGCAGCGTTGTCCCCACTAGCGGGAGGGCCGGAGAGACCCAGTACTTC.

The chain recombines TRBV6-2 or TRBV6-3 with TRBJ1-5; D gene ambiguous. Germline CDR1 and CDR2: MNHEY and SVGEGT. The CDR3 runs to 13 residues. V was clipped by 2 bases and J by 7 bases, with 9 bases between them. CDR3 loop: CASSYVPGQPQHF. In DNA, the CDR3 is TGTGCCAGCAGTTACGTTCCGGGACAGCCCCAGCATTTT.

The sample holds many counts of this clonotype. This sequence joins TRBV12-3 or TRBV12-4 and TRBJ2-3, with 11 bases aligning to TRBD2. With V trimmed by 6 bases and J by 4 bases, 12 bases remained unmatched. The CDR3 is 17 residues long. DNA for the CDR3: TGTGCCAGCAGCCAGCTAGCGGGAGGACGGCGCGCAGATACGCAGTATTTT. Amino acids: CASSQLAGGRRADTQYF.

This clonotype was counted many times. The CDR3 loop is CASSLSNQETQYF. The CDR3 nucleotides read TGTGCCAGCAGTTTGTCAAACCAAGAGACCCAGTACTTC. The V gene is TRBV7-3, the J gene TRBJ2-5; no clear D. CDR1 is SGHTA and CDR2 is FQGTGA in the germline V gene. The CDR3 has 13 residues. With 6 bases removed from V and 0 bases from J, the gap between germline ends came to 8 bases. The full variable domain, its missing parts supplied by reference TRBV7-3 and TRBJ2-5, is GAGVSQTPSNKVTEKGKYVELRCDPISGHTALYWYRQSLGQGPEFLIYFQGTGAADDSGLPNDRFFAVRPEGSVSTLKIQRTERGDSAVYLCASSLSNQETQYFGPGTRLLVL.

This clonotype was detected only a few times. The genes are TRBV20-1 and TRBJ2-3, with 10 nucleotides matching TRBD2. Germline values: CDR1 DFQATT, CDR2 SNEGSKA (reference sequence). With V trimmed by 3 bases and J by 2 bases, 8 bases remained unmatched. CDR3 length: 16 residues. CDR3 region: CSARGGLAAPTDTQYF. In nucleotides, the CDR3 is TGCAGTGCTAGGGGAGGACTAGCGGCTCCCACAGATACGCAGTATTTT.

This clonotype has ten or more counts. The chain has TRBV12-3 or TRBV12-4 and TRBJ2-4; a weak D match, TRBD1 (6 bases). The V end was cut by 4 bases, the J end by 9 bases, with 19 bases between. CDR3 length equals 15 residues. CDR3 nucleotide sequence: TGTGCCAGCAGTTCAACCGATAACAGGGTTGGCATTCAGTACTTC. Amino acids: CASSSTDNRVGIQYF.

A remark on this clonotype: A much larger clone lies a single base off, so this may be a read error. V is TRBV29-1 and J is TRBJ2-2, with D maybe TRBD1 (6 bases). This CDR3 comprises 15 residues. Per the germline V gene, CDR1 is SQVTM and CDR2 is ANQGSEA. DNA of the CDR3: TGCAGCGTCGGAAAGACAGGACAGAACACCGGGGAGCCGTTTTTT. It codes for CSVGKTGQNTGEPFF.

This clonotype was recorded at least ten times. This CDR3 is CASSFPPGTRNHEQFF. The CDR3 nucleotides read TGTGCCAGCAGTTTCCCCCCTGGAACGAGAAATCATGAGCAGTTCTTC. The chain recombines TRBV12-3 or TRBV12-4 with TRBJ2-1; D gene unclear. Trimming took off 3 bases at V and 8 bases at J, with 20 bases between the two ends. CDR3 length equals 16 residues.

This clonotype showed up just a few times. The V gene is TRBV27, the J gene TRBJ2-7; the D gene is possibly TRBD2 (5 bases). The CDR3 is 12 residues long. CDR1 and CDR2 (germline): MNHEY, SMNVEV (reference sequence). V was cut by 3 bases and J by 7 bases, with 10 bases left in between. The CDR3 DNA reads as TGTGCCAGCAGTTTTACTTCGGGAGAGCAGTACTTC. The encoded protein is CASSFTSGEQYF.

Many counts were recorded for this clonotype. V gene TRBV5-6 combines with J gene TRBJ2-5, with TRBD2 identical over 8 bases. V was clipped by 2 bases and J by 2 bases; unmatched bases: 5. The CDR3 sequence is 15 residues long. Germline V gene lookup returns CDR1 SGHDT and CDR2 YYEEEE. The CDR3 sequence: CASSLPGLEQETQYF. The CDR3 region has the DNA TGTGCCAGCAGCTTACCGGGACTAGAGCAAGAGACCCAGTACTTC.

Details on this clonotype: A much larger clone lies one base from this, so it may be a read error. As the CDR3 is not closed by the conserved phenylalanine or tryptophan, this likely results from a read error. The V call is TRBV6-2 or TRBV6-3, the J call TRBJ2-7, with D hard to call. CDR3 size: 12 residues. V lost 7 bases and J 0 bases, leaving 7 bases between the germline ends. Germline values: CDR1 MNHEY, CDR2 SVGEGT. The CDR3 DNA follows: TGTGCCAGCAAAGCAGGCTCCTACGAGCAGTACCTC. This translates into CASKAGSYEQYL.

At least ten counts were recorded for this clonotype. The DNA for the CDR3 is TGTGCCACCAGCAGAGTAGGAGCAACAGATACGCAGTATTTT. Its protein is CATSRVGATDTQYF. V gene TRBV15 combines with J gene TRBJ2-3, with D hard to call. The germline gives CDR1 LNHNV, CDR2 YYDKDF (reference sequence). The CDR3 sequence is 14 residues long. V was trimmed by 1 base and J by 3 bases, leaving 8 bases between them.

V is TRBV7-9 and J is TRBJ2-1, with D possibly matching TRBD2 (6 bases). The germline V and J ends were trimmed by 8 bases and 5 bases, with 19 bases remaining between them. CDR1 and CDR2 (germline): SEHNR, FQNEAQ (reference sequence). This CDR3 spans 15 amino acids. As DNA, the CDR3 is TGTGCCAGCCCCCAGGCGGGATCACGCCACAATGAGCAGTTCTTC. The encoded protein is CASPQAGSRHNEQFF.

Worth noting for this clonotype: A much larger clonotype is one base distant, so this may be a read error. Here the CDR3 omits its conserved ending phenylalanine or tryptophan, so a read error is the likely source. This CDR3 reads CASSYVGAMNTEAFI. In nucleotides, the CDR3 is TGTGCCAGCAGTTACGTGGGGGCTATGAACACTGAAGCTTTCATT. The chain combines TRBV6-2 or TRBV6-3 with TRBJ1-1; maybe TRBD1 (6 bases). The V and J ends lost 2 bases and 0 bases respectively, with 10 bases between them. The CDR3 totals 15 residues. CDR1 MNHEY and CDR2 SVGEGT come from the germline V gene.

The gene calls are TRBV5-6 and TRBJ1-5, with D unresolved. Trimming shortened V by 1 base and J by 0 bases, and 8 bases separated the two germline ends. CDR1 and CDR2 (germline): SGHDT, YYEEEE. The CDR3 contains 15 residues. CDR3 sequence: CASSLSEYSNQPQHF. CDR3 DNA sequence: TGTGCCAGCAGCTTGAGTGAATATAGCAATCAGCCCCAGCATTTT.

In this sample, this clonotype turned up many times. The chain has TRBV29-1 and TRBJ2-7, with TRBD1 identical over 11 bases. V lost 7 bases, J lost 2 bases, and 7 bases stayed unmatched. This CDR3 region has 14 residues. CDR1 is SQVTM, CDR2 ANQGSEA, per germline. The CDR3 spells CSGLGQGATYEQYF. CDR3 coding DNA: TGCAGCGGGCTAGGACAGGGGGCTACCTACGAGCAGTACTTC.

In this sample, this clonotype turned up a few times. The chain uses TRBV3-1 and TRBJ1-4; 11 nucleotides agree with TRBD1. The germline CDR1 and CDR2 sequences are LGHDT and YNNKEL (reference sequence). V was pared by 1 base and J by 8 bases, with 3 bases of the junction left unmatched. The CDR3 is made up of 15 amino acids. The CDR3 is CASSQGTGGVEKLFF. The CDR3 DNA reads TGTGCCAGCAGCCAAGGGACAGGGGGCGTCGAAAAACTGTTTTTT.